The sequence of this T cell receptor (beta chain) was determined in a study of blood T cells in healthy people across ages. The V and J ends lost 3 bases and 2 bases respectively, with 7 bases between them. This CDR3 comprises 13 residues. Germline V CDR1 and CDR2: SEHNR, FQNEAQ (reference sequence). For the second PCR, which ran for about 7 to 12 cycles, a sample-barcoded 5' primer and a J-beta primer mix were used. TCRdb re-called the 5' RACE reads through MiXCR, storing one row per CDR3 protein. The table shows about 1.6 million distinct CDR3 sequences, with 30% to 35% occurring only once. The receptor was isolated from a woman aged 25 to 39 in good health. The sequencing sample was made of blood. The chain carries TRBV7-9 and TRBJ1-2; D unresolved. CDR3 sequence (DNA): TGTGCCAGCAGCTTCAAATTGAACTATGGCTACACCTTC. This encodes CASSFKLNYGYTF. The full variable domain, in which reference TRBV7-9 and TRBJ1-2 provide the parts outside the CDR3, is DTGVSQNPRHKITKRGQNVTFRCDPISEHNRLYWYRQTLGQGPEFLTYFQNEAQLEKSRLLSDRFSAERPKGSFSTLEIQRTEQGDSAMYLCASSFKLNYGYTFGSGTRLTVV.